This T cell receptor (beta chain) was profiled in a study of shared clonotypes between healthy human individuals. The CDR3 consists of 16 residues. V was trimmed by 0 bases and J by 8 bases, leaving 19 bases between them. Germline V gene lookup returns CDR1 SGDLS and CDR2 YYNGEE. Measured with immunoSEQ multiplex PCR; TCRdb has only the in-frame clones, and not every one. Of more than 1,200,000 clones listed, approximately 98.5% were seen once; the top ten hold 0.36%. V and J are TRBV9 and TRBJ2-3; no clear D gene. This sequence originates from a man aged 25-45 years in good health. Sequenced input: naive CD4+ T cells sorted from blood. Subset given: CD45RA+ positively selected. The CDR3 DNA reads TGTGCCAGCAGCGTAGCCAACCCGACCTCAATAGGTACGCAGTATTTT. This codes for CASSVANPTSIGTQYF.